This is a list of T cell receptor beta chains from one sample in a study of beta chain features in type 1 diabetes. Produced via immunoSEQ multiplex PCR; TCRdb's table is partial and in-frame only. The top ten clones hold approximately 1% of a sample with roughly 160,000 clones, approximately 8.1% of them seen once. Sequenced: central memory CD4+ T cells from blood. The receptors were gathered from a woman aged 40-49 years with type 1 diabetes. Each CDR3 is given with its conserved first and last residue. Fields, in order: CDR3 length, D gene, V gene, clone size, J gene, CDR3 protein, CDR3 DNA. The D gene is left open where the match is weak. Size tells how often a clone was seen (once, few, many) or the class of an expanded clone, and some rows leave it out.

len: 11; d_gene: .; v_gene: TRBV20-1; abundance: .; j_gene: TRBJ1-5; CDR3aa: CSASVQGPQHF; CDR3nt: TGCAGTGCTTCGGTTCAGGGGCCCCAGCATTTT
len: 14; d_gene: .; v_gene: TRBV18; abundance: .; j_gene: TRBJ1-1; CDR3aa: CASSPEAGNTEAFF; CDR3nt: TGTGCCAGCTCACCAGAGGCCGGGAACACTGAAGCTTTCTTT
len: 13; d_gene: TRBD2; v_gene: TRBV13; abundance: .; j_gene: TRBJ2-1; CDR3aa: CASGRGDNGEQFF; CDR3nt: TGTGCCAGTGGGCGGGGGGACAACGGTGAGCAGTTCTTC
len: 16; d_gene: .; v_gene: TRBV7-9; abundance: few; j_gene: TRBJ2-1; CDR3aa: CASSLELGGSYNEQFF; CDR3nt: TGTGCCAGCAGCTTAGAGCTAGGAGGCTCCTACAATGAGCAGTTCTTC
len: 12; d_gene: .; v_gene: TRBV2; abundance: .; j_gene: TRBJ2-6; CDR3aa: CASSSRANVLTF; CDR3nt: TGTGCCAGCAGTAGCCGGGCCAACGTCCTGACTTTC
len: 14; d_gene: .; v_gene: TRBV4-3; abundance: .; j_gene: TRBJ1-2; CDR3aa: CASSPRTDNYGYTF; CDR3nt: TGCGCCAGCAGCCCACGGACAGATAACTATGGCTACACCTTC
len: 15; d_gene: .; v_gene: TRBV7-2; abundance: .; j_gene: TRBJ2-7; CDR3aa: CASSYDGTQSYEQYF; CDR3nt: TGTGCCAGCAGCTATGACGGGACTCAGTCCTACGAGCAGTACTTC
len: 15; d_gene: .; v_gene: TRBV2; abundance: few; j_gene: TRBJ1-3; CDR3aa: CASNPGGYSGNTIYF; CDR3nt: TGTGCCAGCAATCCGGGGGGCTACTCTGGAAACACCATATATTTT
len: 8; d_gene: .; v_gene: TRBV29-1; abundance: few; j_gene: TRBJ1-2; CDR3aa: CSGGGYTF; CDR3nt: TGCAGCGGCGGAGGCTACACCTTC
len: 15; d_gene: TRBD2; v_gene: TRBV27; abundance: few; j_gene: TRBJ2-7; CDR3aa: CASSAPGLGAYEQYF; CDR3nt: TGTGCCAGCAGTGCGCCGGGACTAGGGGCCTACGAGCAGTACTTC
len: 11; d_gene: .; v_gene: TRBV14; abundance: many; j_gene: TRBJ2-3; CDR3aa: CASRSGDTQYF; CDR3nt: TGTGCCAGCAGGTCCGGTGATACGCAGTATTTT
len: 14; d_gene: TRBD2; v_gene: TRBV7-9; abundance: few; j_gene: TRBJ2-7; CDR3aa: CAIGGDTRSYEQYF; CDR3nt: TGTGCCATCGGGGGGGACACCCGCTCCTACGAGCAGTACTTC
len: 14; d_gene: TRBD2; v_gene: TRBV5-4; abundance: few; j_gene: TRBJ2-3; CDR3aa: CASSEGTSERPQYF; CDR3nt: TGTGCCAGCAGCGAGGGGACTAGCGAAAGGCCGCAGTATTTT
len: 15; d_gene: .; v_gene: TRBV5-6; abundance: .; j_gene: TRBJ1-5; CDR3aa: CASSSSGYSNQPQHF; CDR3nt: TGTGCCAGCAGCTCCTCGGGGTATAGCAATCAGCCCCAGCATTTT
len: 12; d_gene: .; v_gene: TRBV28; abundance: many; j_gene: TRBJ2-3; CDR3aa: CASTSNGNTQYF; CDR3nt: TGTGCCAGCACCTCTAACGGGAATACGCAGTATTTT
len: 13; d_gene: .; v_gene: TRBV5-4; abundance: few; j_gene: TRBJ2-1; CDR3aa: CASSLWQGNEQFF; CDR3nt: TGTGCCAGCAGCTTGTGGCAGGGCAATGAGCAGTTCTTC
len: 14; d_gene: TRBD1; v_gene: TRBV28; abundance: .; j_gene: TRBJ2-1; CDR3aa: CASSFDRGDNEQFF; CDR3nt: TGTGCCAGCAGCTTCGACAGGGGAGACAATGAGCAGTTCTTC
len: 14; d_gene: .; v_gene: TRBV28; abundance: .; j_gene: TRBJ2-7; CDR3aa: CASRQRLARYEQYF; CDR3nt: TGTGCCAGCAGACAGCGGCTAGCCCGCTACGAGCAGTACTTC
len: 12; d_gene: TRBD1; v_gene: TRBV19; abundance: few; j_gene: TRBJ2-7; CDR3aa: CASSPTGGKKYF; CDR3nt: TGTGCCAGTAGTCCTACAGGGGGAAAAAAGTACTTC
len: 15; d_gene: .; v_gene: TRBV2; abundance: few; j_gene: TRBJ1-2; CDR3aa: CASRRRREDHYGYTF; CDR3nt: TGTGCCAGCAGGAGACGTAGGGAGGACCACTATGGCTACACCTTC
len: 12; d_gene: TRBD1; v_gene: TRBV15; abundance: few; j_gene: TRBJ1-2; CDR3aa: CATATGEYGYTF; CDR3nt: TGTGCCACCGCTACAGGGGAGTATGGCTACACCTTC
len: 14; d_gene: .; v_gene: TRBV4-1; abundance: few; j_gene: TRBJ1-2; CDR3aa: CASSQGYSSYGYTF; CDR3nt: TGCGCCAGCAGCCAAGGTTACAGCTCCTATGGCTACACCTTC
len: 13; d_gene: .; v_gene: TRBV6-5; abundance: .; j_gene: TRBJ2-1; CDR3aa: CATMTEPYNEQFF; CDR3nt: TGTGCCACCATGACAGAGCCCTACAATGAGCAGTTCTTC
len: 13; d_gene: .; v_gene: TRBV7-8; abundance: many; j_gene: TRBJ1-4; CDR3aa: CASSLGQNEKLFF; CDR3nt: TGTGCCAGCAGCTTAGGGCAGAATGAAAAACTGTTTTTT
len: 16; d_gene: TRBD1; v_gene: TRBV5-4; abundance: .; j_gene: TRBJ2-6; CDR3aa: CASSHRTGTGANVLTF; CDR3nt: TGTGCCAGCAGTCATCGGACAGGGACCGGGGCCAACGTCCTGACTTTC
len: 13; d_gene: .; v_gene: TRBV19; abundance: .; j_gene: TRBJ1-2; CDR3aa: CASSIVDAGSYTF; CDR3nt: TGTGCCAGTAGTATAGTAGACGCGGGAAGCTACACCTTC
len: 15; d_gene: .; v_gene: TRBV5-1; abundance: many; j_gene: TRBJ2-3; CDR3aa: CASSLNAASTDTQYF; CDR3nt: TGCGCCAGCAGCTTGAATGCGGCTAGCACAGATACGCAGTATTTT
len: 15; d_gene: .; v_gene: TRBV9; abundance: few; j_gene: TRBJ1-1; CDR3aa: CASSVGLGLNTEAFF; CDR3nt: TGTGCCAGCAGCGTCGGTCTCGGGTTGAACACTGAAGCTTTCTTT
len: 13; d_gene: .; v_gene: TRBV5-4; abundance: few; j_gene: TRBJ1-1; CDR3aa: CASSPDINTEAFF; CDR3nt: TGTGCCAGCAGCCCCGACATTAACACTGAAGCTTTCTTT
len: 15; d_gene: .; v_gene: TRBV2; abundance: .; j_gene: TRBJ1-4; CDR3aa: CASSRTGATNEKLFF; CDR3nt: TGTGCCAGCAGTCGCACGGGGGCAACTAATGAAAAACTGTTTTTT
len: 11; d_gene: .; v_gene: TRBV20-1; abundance: few; j_gene: TRBJ1-1; CDR3aa: CSAPEGLAAFF; CDR3nt: TGCAGTGCCCCGGAGGGGCTCGCAGCTTTCTTT
len: 15; d_gene: .; v_gene: TRBV4-1; abundance: .; j_gene: TRBJ1-4; CDR3aa: CASSQGSPGNEKLFF; CDR3nt: TGCGCCAGCAGCCAAGGTTCCCCGGGAAACGAAAAACTGTTTTTT
len: 14; d_gene: .; v_gene: TRBV30; abundance: .; j_gene: TRBJ1-5; CDR3aa: CAWSVDFLEQPQHF; CDR3nt: TGTGCCTGGAGTGTAGACTTCCTAGAGCAGCCCCAGCATTTT
len: 14; d_gene: .; v_gene: TRBV7-9; abundance: .; j_gene: TRBJ1-6; CDR3aa: CASSLDGEGSPLHF; CDR3nt: TGTGCCAGCAGCTTAGACGGGGAAGGTTCACCCCTCCACTTT
len: 16; d_gene: TRBD2; v_gene: TRBV5-5; abundance: few; j_gene: TRBJ2-3; CDR3aa: CASRVLAGRGTDTQYF; CDR3nt: TGTGCCAGCAGGGTCCTAGCGGGCCGGGGCACAGATACGCAGTATTTT
len: 14; d_gene: .; v_gene: TRBV7-2; abundance: .; j_gene: TRBJ1-5; CDR3aa: CASSLDGNNQPQHF; CDR3nt: TGTGCCAGCAGCTTAGATGGCAACAATCAGCCCCAGCATTTT
len: 13; d_gene: .; v_gene: TRBV30; abundance: few; j_gene: TRBJ1-3; CDR3aa: CAWNRISGNTIYF; CDR3nt: TGTGCCTGGAATCGTATCTCTGGAAACACCATATATTTT
len: 15; d_gene: .; v_gene: TRBV27; abundance: .; j_gene: TRBJ2-1; CDR3aa: CASSRSGSSGNEQFF; CDR3nt: TGTGCCAGCAGCCGCAGCGGGTCCTCCGGGAATGAGCAGTTCTTC
len: 11; d_gene: TRBD1; v_gene: TRBV6-1; abundance: few; j_gene: TRBJ1-1; CDR3aa: CASQGATEAFF; CDR3nt: TGTGCCAGTCAGGGGGCGACTGAAGCTTTCTTT
len: 15; d_gene: .; v_gene: TRBV18; abundance: few; j_gene: TRBJ2-5; CDR3aa: CASSPTGHPQETQYF; CDR3nt: TGTGCCAGCTCACCTACGGGACATCCTCAAGAGACCCAGTACTTC
len: 15; d_gene: .; v_gene: TRBV11-2; abundance: few; j_gene: TRBJ2-1; CDR3aa: CASSLRGGQWNEQFF; CDR3nt: TGTGCCAGCAGCTTAAGGGGGGGGCAGTGGAATGAGCAGTTCTTC
len: 15; d_gene: .; v_gene: TRBV7-3; abundance: .; j_gene: TRBJ2-1; CDR3aa: CASSLALSSYNEQFF; CDR3nt: TGTGCCAGCAGCCTCGCGTTGAGCTCCTACAATGAGCAGTTCTTC
len: 17; d_gene: TRBD1; v_gene: TRBV28; abundance: few; j_gene: TRBJ2-6; CDR3aa: CASTVGAGGSGANVLTF; CDR3nt: TGTGCCAGTACCGTTGGGGCAGGGGGTTCCGGGGCCAACGTCCTGACTTTC
len: 15; d_gene: .; v_gene: TRBV30; abundance: few; j_gene: TRBJ1-5; CDR3aa: CAWSMGQASNQPQHF; CDR3nt: TGTGCCTGGAGTATGGGGCAGGCCAGCAATCAGCCCCAGCATTTT
len: 15; d_gene: TRBD1; v_gene: TRBV5-1; abundance: few; j_gene: TRBJ1-1; CDR3aa: CATGEPGQGYTEAFF; CDR3nt: TGCGCCACCGGAGAACCGGGACAGGGATACACTGAAGCTTTCTTT
len: 16; d_gene: .; v_gene: TRBV5-1; abundance: many; j_gene: TRBJ2-3; CDR3aa: CASSLEGQGSTDTQYF; CDR3nt: TGCGCCAGCAGCTTGGAGGGACAAGGATCTACAGATACGCAGTATTTT
len: 13; d_gene: .; v_gene: TRBV19; abundance: few; j_gene: TRBJ2-7; CDR3aa: CASSTSRSYEQYF; CDR3nt: TGTGCCAGTAGTACCTCGCGGAGCTACGAGCAGTACTTC
len: 16; d_gene: .; v_gene: TRBV7-9; abundance: many; j_gene: TRBJ1-1; CDR3aa: CASSSPAGGDVAEAFF; CDR3nt: TGTGCCAGCAGCTCGCCCGCCGGCGGGGATGTGGCTGAAGCTTTCTTT
len: 17; d_gene: TRBD1; v_gene: TRBV4-1; abundance: few; j_gene: TRBJ2-5; CDR3aa: CASSQGVRTGAQETQYF; CDR3nt: TGCGCCAGCAGCCAAGGAGTCAGGACAGGGGCCCAAGAGACCCAGTACTTC
len: 12; d_gene: .; v_gene: TRBV7-9; abundance: many; j_gene: TRBJ2-4; CDR3aa: CASSLSSGLLYF; CDR3nt: TGTGCCAGCAGCTTAAGTTCAGGGCTGCTGTACTTC
len: 14; d_gene: TRBD1; v_gene: TRBV5-5; abundance: few; j_gene: TRBJ2-2; CDR3aa: CASSRDSYTGELFF; CDR3nt: TGTGCCAGCAGCCGGGACAGTTACACCGGGGAGCTGTTTTTT